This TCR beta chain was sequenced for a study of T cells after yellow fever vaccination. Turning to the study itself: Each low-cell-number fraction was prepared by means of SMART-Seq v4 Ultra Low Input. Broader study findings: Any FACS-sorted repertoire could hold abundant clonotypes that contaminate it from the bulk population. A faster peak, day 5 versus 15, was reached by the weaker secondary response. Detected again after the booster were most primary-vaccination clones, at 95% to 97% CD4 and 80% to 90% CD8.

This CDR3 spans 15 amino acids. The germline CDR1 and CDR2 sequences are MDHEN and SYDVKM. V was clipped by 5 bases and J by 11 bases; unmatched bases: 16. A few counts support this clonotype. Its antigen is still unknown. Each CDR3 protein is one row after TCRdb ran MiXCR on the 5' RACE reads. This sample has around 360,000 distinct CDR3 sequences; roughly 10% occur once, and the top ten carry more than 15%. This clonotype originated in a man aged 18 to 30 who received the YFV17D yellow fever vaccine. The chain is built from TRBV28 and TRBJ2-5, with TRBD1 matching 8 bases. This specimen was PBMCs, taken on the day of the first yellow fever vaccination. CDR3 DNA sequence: TGTGCCAGCAGTCCTACCGGCCTTCCGGGACAGGCACAGTACTTC. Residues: CASSPTGLPGQAQYF. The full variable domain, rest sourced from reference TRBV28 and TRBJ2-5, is DVKVTQSSRYLVKRTGEKVFLECVQDMDHENMFWYRQDPGLGLRLIYFSYDVKMKEKGDIPEGYSVSREKKERFSLILESASTNQTSMYLCASSPTGLPGQAQYFGPGTRLLVL.